This T cell receptor beta chain came from a study of blood T cell repertoires in COVID-19. Whole-study context: From T cells, B-cell-depleted T cells, or PBMCs came the material, which was cDNA or gDNA.

Authors' methods: Estimation of nucleated cell counts relied on the amplification of reference gene primers. The protocol was immunoSEQ multiplex PCR, while the TCRdb copy is restricted to in-frame clones and leaves out a portion. Clonal size and the V and J genes are those of that table, whereas D and trimming came from the DNA. The profile shows about 48,000 clones, approximately 90% of them singletons. Germline V gives CDR1 MDHEN, CDR2 SYDVKM. Germline trimming cut 5 bases from V and 1 base from J; bases unmatched to any gene: 7. The CDR3 has 15 residues. V gene TRBV28 combines with J gene TRBJ1-2; 7 positions match TRBD1. The source is a man aged 65 to 79 with acute or convalescent COVID-19. Sequencing used peripheral blood. In nucleotides, the CDR3 is TGTGCCAGCAGTCCTCCCCGGGACAGTAACTATGGCTACACCTTC. Its translation: CASSPPRDSNYGYTF.